A single sample is the source of the 22 T cell receptor beta chains below, sequenced in a study of circulating and synovial CD4+ cells in juvenile arthritis. Here immunoSEQ multiplex PCR was the method, and the copy in TCRdb shows in-frame clones only, minus some. The sample has about 34,000 clones; less than 97% are singletons. What was sequenced was CD4+ T cells from blood. The receptors derive from a human donor with juvenile idiopathic arthritis.

The chain joins TRBV18 to TRBJ2-2, with no clear D. The CDR3 totals 14 residues. V was cut by 2 bases and J by 1 base, with 5 bases left in between. The germline CDR1 and CDR2 sequences are KGHSH and LQKENI. CDR3 in DNA: TGTGCCAGCTCACCAGAGGTGAACACCGGGGAGCTGTTTTTT. It yields the protein CASSPEVNTGELFF.

The chain couples TRBV30 to TRBJ1-2; no firm D call. CDR3 length equals 12 residues. The ends were cut back, 0 bases at V and 4 bases at J, with 6 bases in the middle. Germline V gene lookup returns CDR1 GTSNPN and CDR2 SVGIG (reference sequence). In nucleotides, the CDR3 is TGTGCCTGGAGTGTACAATTCTATGGCTACACCTTC. Its translation is CAWSVQFYGYTF. Full variable domain (missing parts from reference TRBV30 and TRBJ1-2): SQTIHQWPATLVQPVGSPLSLECTVEGTSNPNLYWYRQAAGRGLQLLFYSVGIGQISSEVPQNLSASRPQDRQFILSSKKLLLSDSGFYLCAWSVQFYGYTFGSGTRLTVV.

The chain joins TRBV2 to TRBJ2-1; tentative D call: TRBD2 (5 bases). Trimming took off 4 bases at V and 8 bases at J, with 21 bases between the two ends. This CDR3 comprises 16 residues. Germline V gene lookup returns CDR1 SNHLY and CDR2 FYNNEI. The DNA for the CDR3 is TGTGCCAGCAGTGCCTCCGGGATTGTCAACCCCCATGAGCAGTTCTTC. This codes for CASSASGIVNPHEQFF.

The CDR3 DNA follows: TGTGCCATCCAACTAAAGACAGGGGCGTTGGGCTACACCTTC. Translating gives CAIQLKTGALGYTF. The chain carries TRBV6-1 and TRBJ1-2; 8 positions agree with TRBD1. The germline V gene has CDR1 MNHNS and CDR2 SASEGT. The CDR3 runs 14 residues. J was trimmed by 8 bases and V by 10 bases; bases with no gene match: 15.

The rearrangement joins TRBV6-1 to TRBJ2-1; D possibly corresponds to TRBD2 (6 bases). V was pared by 2 bases and J by 7 bases, with 15 bases between. Germline CDR1 is MNHNS and CDR2 is SASEGT. The CDR3 has 15 residues. The CDR3 loop is CASSERLVGGNEQFF. The DNA of the CDR3 is TGTGCCAGCAGTGAAAGACTAGTCGGTGGAAATGAGCAGTTCTTC.

The chain carries TRBV5-1 and TRBJ2-2; D possibly corresponds to TRBD1 (6 bases). The CDR3 length is 17 residues. From germline, CDR1 is SGHRS and CDR2 YFSETQ. Trimming removed 4 bases at V and 7 bases at J, with 23 bases between. The CDR3 region has the DNA TGCGCCAGCAGCCCCCTTCCAGGGGAGCCCCTCGGCGGGGAGCTGTTTTTT. Translation gives CASSPLPGEPLGGELFF.

The chain couples TRBV6-6 to TRBJ2-1; D is uncertain. This CDR3 contains 13 residues. In germline, CDR1 is MNHNY, CDR2 SVGAGI (reference sequence). Trimming shortened V by 6 bases and J by 5 bases, and 11 bases separated the two germline ends. The CDR3 bases are TGTGCCAGCAGCCCTACGCGGAACAATGAGCAGTTCTTC. Translated: CASSPTRNNEQFF.

This clone appeared a single time. This chain uses TRBV11-2 with TRBJ1-6; 8 nucleotides agree with TRBD1. CDR1 SGHAT and CDR2 FQNNGV come from the germline V gene. The CDR3 runs to 15 residues. V was pared by 0 bases and J by 8 bases, with 3 bases of the junction left unmatched. CDR3 sequence: CASSLDGRGHSPLHF. The CDR3 DNA reads TGTGCCAGCAGCTTAGATGGCAGGGGGCATTCACCCCTCCACTTT.

The rearrangement joins TRBV15 to TRBJ1-2; D is perhaps TRBD1 (6 bases). Trimming took 8 bases from V and 4 from J, leaving 17 bases between them. The CDR3 is 14 residues long. Germline V gene data show CDR1 as LNHNV and CDR2 as YYDKDF (reference sequence). The CDR3 region is CATRVAGVTYGYTF. The CDR3 coding sequence is TGTGCCACCCGGGTGGCAGGGGTAACCTATGGCTACACCTTC.

There are a few counts of this clone. J is TRBJ2-3 and V is TRBV19; the D is unclear. This CDR3 has 14 amino acids. From germline, CDR1 is LNHDA and CDR2 SQIVND (reference sequence). V shed 0 bases and J shed 5 bases, with 9 bases lying between them. The CDR3 is CASSIDEVGDTQYF. CDR3 DNA: TGTGCCAGTAGTATAGATGAGGTAGGAGATACGCAGTATTTT.

This chain links TRBV2 with TRBJ2-7; D may be TRBD2 (5 bases). The length of the CDR3 is 13 residues. Per the germline V gene, CDR1 is SNHLY and CDR2 is FYNNEI. V dropped 3 bases and J dropped 6 bases, with 12 bases sitting between them. CDR3 protein: CASSDLGEGEQYF. As DNA, the CDR3 is TGTGCCAGCAGTGATTTGGGAGAGGGCGAGCAGTACTTC.

The chain is built from TRBV6-6 and TRBJ2-5; 8 positions match TRBD2. The germline gives CDR1 MNHNY, CDR2 SVGAGI (reference sequence). This CDR3 comprises 13 residues. After removal of 6 bases from V and 4 bases from J, the junction contained 4 bases not matched to a gene. Here the CDR3 DNA reads TGTGCCAGCAGCCCTCTAGCGGGAGAGACCCAGTACTTC. The encoded protein is CASSPLAGETQYF.

In DNA form, the CDR3 reads TGTGCCAGCTCACCCTTTCCGGGACACGCGTTTGGTCAGCCCCAGCATTTT. Amino acid sequence: CASSPFPGHAFGQPQHF. The J gene is TRBJ1-5, the V gene TRBV18; maybe TRBD1 (6 bases). Trimming removed 3 bases at V and 6 bases at J, with 21 bases between. The CDR3 covers 17 residues. Germline V CDR1 and CDR2: KGHSH, LQKENI.

The chain is built from TRBV10-2 and TRBJ1-2; 8 positions agree with TRBD1. Germline assignment: CDR1 WSHSY and CDR2 SAAADI. The CDR3 extends over 14 amino acids. The junction had 3 bases not matched to a gene; V was cut back by 0 bases and J by 6 bases. This CDR3 reads CASSESGQGNGYTF. CDR3 nucleotides: TGCGCCAGCAGTGAGTCCGGACAGGGAAATGGCTACACCTTC.

This chain's CDR3 is CASPRPGQGDYGYTF. CDR3 nucleotide sequence: TGTGCCAGCCCCCGGCCGGGACAGGGGGACTATGGCTACACCTTC. This sequence joins TRBV2 and TRBJ1-2; TRBD1 agrees at 11 bases. Germline V gene sequence: CDR1 SNHLY, CDR2 FYNNEI. CDR3 size: 15 residues. V was clipped by 8 bases and J by 3 bases; unmatched bases: 8.

The chain joins TRBV11-3 to TRBJ2-1; TRBD2 aligns across 8 bases. Germline-derived CDR1 and CDR2 are SGHNT and YENEEA. CDR3 length: 19 amino acids. After removal of 0 bases from V and 4 bases from J, the junction contained 14 bases not matched to a gene. The CDR3 protein is CASSLERRGGTRSYNEQFF. The CDR3 nucleotides are TGTGCCAGCAGCTTAGAGAGGCGGGGTGGGACTAGGTCTTACAATGAGCAGTTCTTC.

This clone was counted a single time. CDR3 nucleotide sequence: TGCGCCAGCAGCTTGGAGGGGGTTCCCACTGAAGCTTTCTTT. Translating it yields CASSLEGVPTEAFF. The V gene is TRBV5-1, the J gene TRBJ1-1; perhaps TRBD1 as D (6 bases). The CDR3 extends over 14 amino acids. CDR1 is SGHRS and CDR2 is YFSETQ in the germline V gene. V lost 0 bases to trimming and J lost 4 bases, with 10 bases between them.

The chain employs TRBV28 and TRBJ1-1; D possibly corresponds to TRBD1 (6 bases). The CDR3 sequence is 14 residues long. Germline values: CDR1 MDHEN, CDR2 SYDVKM. The V end was cut by 7 bases, the J end by 0 bases, with 12 bases between. This CDR3 reads CASTGQIVNTEAFF. CDR3 DNA: TGTGCCAGCACCGGACAGATAGTGAACACTGAAGCTTTCTTT.

The gene calls are TRBV5-4 and TRBJ2-3; TRBD1 might be the D (6 bases). CDR1 SGHNT and CDR2 YYREEE come from the germline V gene (reference sequence). The CDR3 consists of 14 residues. V was cut by 4 bases and J by 3 bases, with 12 bases left in between. CDR3 sequence (DNA): TGTGCCAGCAGCCGGGGACACCCGACAGATACGCAGTATTTT. Translation: CASSRGHPTDTQYF.

The rearrangement links TRBV10-3 to TRBJ2-7; 9 nucleotides match TRBD1. Trimming at V came to 10 bases and at J to 3 bases, leaving 4 bases not matched to a gene. Germline assignment: CDR1 ENHRY and CDR2 SYGVKD. CDR3 length: 12 amino acids. CDR3 protein: CASSDRGYEQYF. CDR3 bases: TGTGCCAGTTCGGACAGGGGCTACGAGCAGTACTTC.

The chain joins TRBV7-3 to TRBJ2-5, with 10 bases identical to TRBD2. The CDR3 is made up of 15 amino acids. V lost 1 base and J lost 6; bases outside the gene matches: 5. Germline lookup yields CDR1 SGHTA and CDR2 FQGTGA. The CDR3 nucleotides read TGTGCCAGCAGCTTAAATCCTAGCGGGAGTAAGACCCAGTACTTC. It yields the protein CASSLNPSGSKTQYF.

The rearrangement links TRBV18 to TRBJ1-1; 7 bases are a match to TRBD1. V dropped 2 bases and J dropped 1; count of bases not matched to a gene: 4. This CDR3 is built from 15 residues. Germline V CDR1 and CDR2: KGHSH, LQKENI. CDR3 DNA sequence: TGTGCCAGCTCACCAGCGACAGGGACGAACACTGAAGCTTTCTTT. This gives the protein CASSPATGTNTEAFF.